These T cell receptor beta chains were read from a single sample in a study of tumor T cells in aggressive B-cell lymphoma. Measured with immunoSEQ multiplex PCR; TCRdb has only the in-frame clones, and not every one. The profile covers 1,500 to 2,000 clones, with around 84% appearing a single time and more than 8.5% taken by the ten largest. Specimen: tumor tissue. The receptors were sampled from an adult with diffuse large B cell lymphoma. Both conserved end residues are part of each CDR3. The order of the fields is V gene, J gene, CDR3 protein.

TRBV2,TRBJ2-7,CASRRETSVYEQYF
TRBV19,TRBJ2-2,CGTGGAYTGELFF
TRBV19,TRBJ2-1,CASSIGGGEQFF
TRBV2,TRBJ1-5,CASSEEQGQYSNQPQHF
TRBV10-3,TRBJ1-1,CAINDDRGRKAFF
TRBV2,TRBJ1-2,CASSGHGGGYTF
TRBV27,TRBJ2-2,CASSLSAGGISGELFF
TRBV19,TRBJ1-5,CASSIRTDYSNQPQHF
TRBV18,TRBJ2-1,CASSPGDNEQFF
TRBV19,TRBJ1-1,CASSPGFEEAFF
TRBV27,TRBJ2-3,CASSVFRGDTQYF
TRBV7-3,TRBJ2-3,CASSSTGGADTQYF
TRBV29-1,TRBJ2-3,CSVIPRLAGFLTDTQYF
TRBV4-3,TRBJ2-3,CASSQVDRGFTDTQYF
TRBV10-1,TRBJ2-4,CASSEEGSKNIQYF
TRBV19,TRBJ1-2,CASSIGQGYGYTF
TRBV19,TRBJ2-1,CASSTGYNEQFF
TRBV9,TRBJ2-7,CASSPGTSGYEQYF
TRBV27,TRBJ2-7,CASSPGGGIYEQYF
TRBV27,TRBJ2-5,CASSSRRDRGLYYQETQYF
TRBV6-5,TRBJ2-7,CASSYRRGGFEQYF
TRBV29-1,TRBJ2-7,CSVIRDRATYEQYF
TRBV7-2,TRBJ2-3,CASSLAGDLTDTQYF
TRBV7-9,TRBJ2-3,CASSFPGTTRGDTQYF
TRBV5-1,TRBJ2-2,CASSLKGTGAVGELFF
TRBV7-2,TRBJ2-2,CASSVTRANTGELFF
TRBV19,TRBJ2-6,CASTSLAGWAGANVLTF
TRBV2,TRBJ1-1,CASSVGNTEAFF
TRBV15,TRBJ2-3,CATSGTMGLDTQYF
TRBV29-1,TRBJ1-1,CSVHRGLTPMNTEAFF
TRBV27,TRBJ2-3,CASGLLAGGPTDTQYF
TRBV19,TRBJ1-2,CASSQGTGASVSYGYTF
TRBV5-1,TRBJ2-5,CASSLDGRVSETQYF
TRBV11-2,TRBJ1-2,CASSRDRGDYGYTF
TRBV5-6,TRBJ2-3,CASGERGTDTQYF
TRBV7-7,.,CASSLRDRYNYEQYF
TRBV19,TRBJ1-1,CASNGRGWGTEAFF
TRBV4-3,TRBJ2-7,CASSQDRSSSYEQYF